Each of the 27 T cell receptor beta chains below was sequenced from the same sample in a study of cytomegalovirus exposure and HLA in healthy donors listed by TCRdb under 2017. The library was produced with the immunoSEQ multiplex PCR assay. A mixture of 60 forward primers for TCR Vbeta segments and 13 reverse primers for TCR Jbeta segments was used in the multiplex PCR. TCRdb obtained this table from immuneACCESS and retained in-frame rearrangements with V and J assigned. These tables miss some clones; where compared with another copy, unresolved V genes account for less than half of the shortfall, and the remainder is unexplained. The sample data list about 150,000 clones, and around 75% of these were observed just once. Jointly, the top ten make up over 1.3% of the sample. Sequencing input: PBMCs. Source of these receptors: a man between 18 and 35 years old in good health and CMV-seronegative.

The chain has TRBV28 and TRBJ2-1, with TRBD2 matching 10 bases. The CDR3 has 16 residues. CDR1 is MDHEN and CDR2 is SYDVKM in the germline V gene. The J segment lost 2 bases and the V segment lost 6 bases, leaving 7 bases of the junction unmatched. CDR3 loop: CASSKGLALTYNEQFF. In DNA, the CDR3 is TGTGCCAGCAGCAAGGGACTAGCGCTGACCTACAATGAGCAGTTCTTC.

The sample holds a few counts of this clone. V and J are TRBV19 and TRBJ2-7; 10 positions agree with TRBD2. Germline CDR1 is LNHDA and CDR2 is SQIVND (reference sequence). Losses at the gene ends were 4 bases for V and 3 bases for J; bases not matched to a gene: 3. The length of the CDR3 is 14 residues. CDR3 protein: CASSTAGGIYEQYF. Written as DNA, the CDR3 is TGTGCCAGTAGTACAGCGGGAGGGATCTACGAGCAGTACTTC. Variable domain in full (rest from reference TRBV19 and TRBJ2-7): DGGITQSPKYLFRKEGQNVTLSCEQNLNHDAMYWYRQDPGQGLRLIYYSQIVNDFQKGDIAEGYSVSREKKESFPLTVTSAQKNPTAFYLCASSTAGGIYEQYFGPGTRLTVT.

This clone turned up a few times. The J gene is TRBJ2-7, the V gene TRBV4-1, with 7 bases identical to TRBD1. The CDR3 is made up of 15 amino acids. J lost 4 bases, V lost 4 bases, and 10 bases had no gene match. The V gene's germline CDR1 is MGHRA and CDR2 YSYEKL. The CDR3: CASSPRDRTLYEQYF. CDR3 coding DNA: TGCGCCAGCAGCCCCAGGGACAGAACCCTTTACGAGCAGTACTTC.

The chain employs TRBV4-1 and TRBJ2-7, with 7 bases aligning to TRBD1. CDR3 length: 14 residues. Germline assignment: CDR1 MGHRA and CDR2 YSYEKL. V shed 1 base, J shed 5 bases, and the junction held 5 bases outside the gene matches. The CDR3 reads CASSQGPRGHEQYF. The CDR3 DNA reads TGCGCCAGCAGCCAAGGCCCGAGGGGGCACGAGCAGTACTTC.

The genes are TRBV15 and TRBJ2-7; 10 bases are shared with TRBD2. The germline gives CDR1 LNHNV, CDR2 YYDKDF (reference sequence). V shed 0 bases and J 6 bases; nucleotides not matched to a gene: 11. CDR3 length: 17 amino acids. As DNA, the CDR3 is TGTGCCACCAGCAGAGATCTTGCAATAGCGGGAGGTTCCGAGCAGTACTTC. Protein product: CATSRDLAIAGGSEQYF.

The genes are TRBV2 and TRBJ2-4; D is unclear. V gave up 4 bases and J gave up 3 bases, with 4 bases separating them. This CDR3 contains 12 residues. Germline V gene lookup returns CDR1 SNHLY and CDR2 FYNNEI. The CDR3 sequence is CASSGGKNIQYF. For the CDR3, the DNA is TGTGCCAGCAGTGGCGGCAAAAACATTCAGTACTTC.

The J gene is TRBJ1-2, the V gene TRBV5-1; 8 bases agree with TRBD1. The germline CDR1 and CDR2 sequences are SGHRS and YFSETQ. Trimming cost V 4 bases and J 7 bases; bases outside gene matches: 6. The CDR3 totals 13 residues. The CDR3 reads CASSLGQGGGYTF. CDR3 nucleotides: TGCGCCAGCAGCCTTGGACAGGGAGGTGGCTACACCTTC.

The rearrangement links TRBV5-6 to TRBJ2-1, with TRBD2 matching 9 bases. The V and J ends lost 4 bases and 2 bases, in that order; junction bases with no gene match: 4. Germline V lookup: CDR1 SGHDT, CDR2 YYEEEE. This CDR3 has 15 residues. This chain's CDR3 is CASSEREAPYNEQFF. The DNA of the CDR3 is TGTGCCAGCAGCGAGCGGGAGGCACCCTACAATGAGCAGTTCTTC.

The chain is built from TRBV10-3 and TRBJ1-4, with D unresolved. Germline CDR1 reads ENHRY; CDR2 reads SYGVKD. V lost 5 bases to trimming and J lost 0 bases, with 10 bases between them. CDR3 length equals 15 residues. The chain's CDR3 is CAISPLPATNEKLFF. As DNA, the CDR3 is TGTGCCATCAGTCCTCTACCTGCAACTAATGAAAAACTGTTTTTT.

As DNA, the CDR3 is TGTGCCACCAGCAGAGATCGAGGGTCAGCCTACGAGCAGTACTTC. It translates to CATSRDRGSAYEQYF. The genes are TRBV15 and TRBJ2-7; D is perhaps TRBD2 (5 bases). The V end lost 0 bases, the J end lost 2 bases, and 11 bases lay between the germline ends. Germline V gene lookup returns CDR1 LNHNV and CDR2 YYDKDF (reference sequence). The CDR3 loop spans 15 amino acids.

The gene calls are TRBV5-4 and TRBJ2-1; TRBD1 is a possible D gene (6 bases). Germline V lookup: CDR1 SGHNT, CDR2 YYREEE (reference sequence). Trimming took off 2 bases at V and 6 bases at J, with 9 bases between the two ends. This CDR3 region has 13 residues. The DNA of the CDR3 is TGTGCCAGCAGCTTACCCAGGGGCAATGAGCAGTTCTTC. This translates into CASSLPRGNEQFF.

The rearrangement uses TRBV7-9 and TRBJ1-2, with a possible D match to TRBD1 (5 bases). The germline gives CDR1 SEHNR, CDR2 FQNEAQ (reference sequence). Trimming took off 1 base at V and 4 bases at J, with 10 bases between the two ends. CDR3 length equals 14 residues. The CDR3 DNA sequence: TGTGCCAGCAGCTTAGAAAGGGGCGGCTATGGCTACACCTTC. Protein sequence: CASSLERGGYGYTF.

The rearrangement uses TRBV28 and TRBJ1-1; D ambiguous. V was cut by 7 bases and J by 6 bases, with 15 bases left in between. The CDR3 has 13 amino acids. CDR1 is MDHEN and CDR2 is SYDVKM in the germline V gene. In nucleotides, the CDR3 is TGTGCCAGCAATACAATCTCCGTCCCTGAAGCTTTCTTT. Protein product: CASNTISVPEAFF.

The chain joins TRBV28 to TRBJ2-3; D unresolved. CDR3 length: 12 amino acids. Between the trimmed V and J ends, which lost 4 bases and 4 bases, there was a span of 6 bases. Germline lookup yields CDR1 MDHEN and CDR2 SYDVKM. CDR3 nucleotides: TGTGCCAGCAGTTCCGAGGCAGATACGCAGTATTTT. Protein: CASSSEADTQYF.

As DNA, the CDR3 is TGTGCCAGCAGCAGGAGGGAGTACCAAGAGACCCAGTACTTC. This translates into CASSRREYQETQYF. This sequence joins TRBV7-9 and TRBJ2-5; possible D gene TRBD2, 6 bases. The length of the CDR3 is 14 residues. The V end was cut by 5 bases, the J end by 0 bases, with 10 bases between. The germline V gene has CDR1 SEHNR and CDR2 FQNEAQ (reference sequence). Supplemented by reference TRBV7-9 and TRBJ2-5, the full variable domain reads DTGVSQNPRHKITKRGQNVTFRCDPISEHNRLYWYRQTLGQGPEFLTYFQNEAQLEKSRLLSDRFSAERPKGSFSTLEIQRTEQGDSAMYLCASSRREYQETQYFGPGTRLLVL.

This chain's CDR3 is CASQAGGVTGELFF. CDR3 in DNA: TGCGCCAGCCAAGCGGGAGGGGTCACCGGGGAGCTGTTTTTT. The chain joins TRBV10-1 to TRBJ2-2; TRBD2 agrees at 10 bases. The CDR3 sequence is 14 residues long. Looked up from germline, CDR1 is WNHNN and CDR2 is SYGVQD (reference sequence). V was pared by 8 bases and J by 4 bases, with 4 bases of the junction left unmatched.

As concerns this clone: At one end, the junction sequence differs from germline, possibly due to a read error. V usage is TRBV7-9 and J usage is TRBJ2-2; 9 bases line up with TRBD2. Looked up from germline, CDR1 is SEHNR and CDR2 is FQNEAQ (reference sequence). This CDR3 spans 12 amino acids. CDR3 sequence: CSSGRTTGELFF. For the CDR3, the DNA is TGTTCCAGCGGGAGGACCACCGGGGAGCTGTTTTTT. Combining the CDR3 with reference TRBV7-9 and TRBJ2-2 gives the whole variable domain DTGVSQNPRHKITKRGQNVTFRCDPISEHNRLYWYRQTLGQGPEFLTYFQNEAQLEKSRLLSDRFSAERPKGSFSTLEIQRTEQGDSAMYLCSSGRTTGELFFGEGSRLTVL.

This chain connects TRBV19 to TRBJ1-2; D call uncertain. V lost 8 bases, J lost 8 bases, and 15 bases lay in between. Germline values: CDR1 LNHDA, CDR2 SQIVND (reference sequence). The CDR3 covers 12 residues. In DNA form, the CDR3 reads TGTGCCAGTGGGGAGTTTGGGAGGGGCTACACCTTC. Protein product: CASGEFGRGYTF. Supplemented by reference TRBV19 and TRBJ1-2, the full variable domain reads DGGITQSPKYLFRKEGQNVTLSCEQNLNHDAMYWYRQDPGQGLRLIYYSQIVNDFQKGDIAEGYSVSREKKESFPLTVTSAQKNPTAFYLCASGEFGRGYTFGSGTRLTVV.

This chain uses TRBV7-9 with TRBJ1-1; 11 bases are a match to TRBD1. The CDR3 has 14 amino acids. After removal of 4 bases from V and 4 bases from J, the junction contained 2 bases not matched to a gene. Germline V gene data show CDR1 as SEHNR and CDR2 as FQNEAQ (reference sequence). CDR3 in DNA: TGTGCCAGCAGCTCCGGGACAGGGGGCACTGAAGCTTTCTTT. It encodes CASSSGTGGTEAFF.

This rearrangement joins TRBV19 to TRBJ1-2, with D unresolved. Germline assignment: CDR1 LNHDA and CDR2 SQIVND (reference sequence). The CDR3 contains 13 residues. V shed 3 bases and J shed 8 bases, with 13 bases lying between them. Here the CDR3 reads CASSIKLGGGYTF. The DNA of the CDR3 is TGTGCCAGTAGTATTAAGTTAGGAGGGGGCTACACCTTC.

The rearrangement uses TRBV14 and TRBJ2-1; 13 bases agree with TRBD2. Losses at the gene ends were 1 base for V and 3 bases for J; bases not matched to a gene: 12. Germline lookup yields CDR1 SGHDN and CDR2 FVKESK. The length of the CDR3 is 20 residues. Here the CDR3 reads CASSQVLNDGTSGDYNEQFF. CDR3 coding DNA: TGTGCCAGCAGCCAAGTCCTGAATGACGGGACTAGCGGGGACTACAATGAGCAGTTCTTC. Based on the CDR3 plus reference TRBV14 and TRBJ2-1, the full variable domain is EAGVTQFPSHSVIEKGQTVTLRCDPISGHDNLYWYRRVMGKEIKFLLHFVKESKQDESGMPNNRFLAERTGGTYSTLKVQPAELEDSGVYFCASSQVLNDGTSGDYNEQFFGPGTRLTVL.

This clone came up once. The chain carries TRBV9 and TRBJ2-1; the D gene is possibly TRBD2 (6 bases). The germline CDR1 and CDR2 sequences are SGDLS and YYNGEE. The CDR3 is 16 residues long. V was shortened by 0 bases and J by 5 bases, with 15 bases between the two germline ends. Here the CDR3 reads CASSVALAGLNNEQFF. DNA for the CDR3: TGTGCCAGCAGCGTAGCGTTGGCGGGACTTAACAATGAGCAGTTCTTC.

The chain uses TRBV7-6 and TRBJ1-6; TRBD1 might be the D (5 bases). From germline, CDR1 is SGHVS and CDR2 FNYEAQ. The CDR3 is made up of 13 amino acids. Trimming took off 5 bases at V and 14 bases at J, with 16 bases between the two ends. In nucleotides, the CDR3 is TGTGCCAGCAGCCCCGGCGGGGGTATGACCCTCCACTTT. Encoded protein: CASSPGGGMTLHF.

This clone appeared once. The V gene is TRBV5-1, the J gene TRBJ2-7, with TRBD2 identical over 12 bases. This CDR3 region has 19 residues. CDR1 and CDR2 from the germline V gene are SGHRS and YFSETQ. Germline trimming cut 3 bases from V and 1 base from J; bases unmatched to any gene: 14. Written as DNA, the CDR3 is TGCGCCAGCAGCTCACGGGGGCTAGCGGGAGGGGCCGGGTCCTACGAGCAGTACTTC. This sequence encodes CASSSRGLAGGAGSYEQYF.

The V gene is TRBV6-4, the J gene TRBJ2-7, with TRBD2 matching over 16 bases. This CDR3 has 17 residues. Germline CDR1 and CDR2: MRHNA and SNTAGT. V dropped 7 bases and J dropped 2; count of bases not matched to a gene: 8. CDR3 sequence reads: CASKGLAGGLTTYEQYF. CDR3 sequence (DNA): TGTGCCAGCAAGGGACTAGCGGGAGGGCTAACTACCTACGAGCAGTACTTC.

The CDR3 sequence is CATSRVGTSRTPETQYF. CDR3 in DNA: TGTGCCACCAGCAGAGTTGGGACTAGTAGGACCCCAGAGACCCAGTACTTC. V and J are TRBV15 and TRBJ2-5; 8 nucleotides agree with TRBD2. CDR3 length: 17 residues. Germline CDR1 reads LNHNV; CDR2 reads YYDKDF (reference sequence). The ends lost 1 base at V and 4 bases at J; junction bases unmatched: 11. Looking up the rest from reference TRBV15 and TRBJ2-5 gives the full variable domain: DAMVIQNPRYQVTQFGKPVTLSCSQTLNHNVMYWYQQKSSQAPKLLFHYYDKDFNNEADTPDNFQSRRPNTSFCFLDIRSPGLGDTAMYLCATSRVGTSRTPETQYFGPGTRLLVL.

A few counts support this clone. This chain uses TRBV19 with TRBJ2-1, with 10 bases matching TRBD2. CDR3 size: 17 residues. CDR1 is LNHDA, CDR2 SQIVND, per germline (reference sequence). With V trimmed by 5 bases and J by 5 bases, 12 bases remained unmatched. This CDR3 is CASSLIPAGGPNNEQFF. The DNA of the CDR3 is TGTGCCAGTAGTCTTATACCAGCGGGAGGGCCCAACAATGAGCAGTTCTTC. The full variable domain, with the rest looked up from reference TRBV19 and TRBJ2-1, is DGGITQSPKYLFRKEGQNVTLSCEQNLNHDAMYWYRQDPGQGLRLIYYSQIVNDFQKGDIAEGYSVSREKKESFPLTVTSAQKNPTAFYLCASSLIPAGGPNNEQFFGPGTRLTVL.